Each of the 19 T cell receptor beta chains below was sequenced from the same sample in a study of early T cells in non-severe SARS-CoV-2 infection. TCRdb fed the 5' RACE reads into MiXCR, producing one record per CDR3 protein. The sample has about 85,000 distinct CDR3 sequences; approximately 15% are singletons. Sequencing used whole blood. These receptors all come from an adult who was a healthcare worker with PCR-confirmed SARS-CoV-2 infection or an uninfected control (not recorded which).

The CDR3 region is CASYRGGEQYF. CDR3 bases: TGTGCCAGCTACAGGGGCGGCGAGCAGTACTTC. The J gene is TRBJ2-7, the V gene TRBV28; TRBD1 aligns across 7 bases. Germline values: CDR1 MDHEN, CDR2 SYDVKM. With 8 bases clipped from V and 6 bases from J, the junction kept 4 bases outside the gene matches. The CDR3 extends over 11 amino acids.

This clonotype was counted ten times or more. The chain couples TRBV20-1 to TRBJ1-3, with D possibly matching TRBD1 (5 bases). The CDR3 extends over 13 amino acids. Trimming pared 5 bases from V and 4 bases from J, leaving 12 bases between. In germline, CDR1 is DFQATT, CDR2 SNEGSKA (reference sequence). The CDR3 is CSALGPLGNTIYF. CDR3 in DNA: TGCAGTGCTCTGGGACCGCTCGGAAACACCATATATTTT.

Many counts were recorded for this clonotype. The J gene is TRBJ2-3, the V gene TRBV5-6, with 9 bases fitting TRBD1. This CDR3 region has 15 residues. Germline trimming cut 3 bases from V and 0 bases from J; bases unmatched to any gene: 2. The germline CDR1 and CDR2 sequences are SGHDT and YYEEEE. The DNA for the CDR3 is TGTGCCAGCAGCTGGACAGGGGTGAGCACAGATACGCAGTATTTT. It codes for CASSWTGVSTDTQYF.

V is TRBV5-1 and J is TRBJ2-3, with D uncertain. The germline V and J ends were trimmed by 0 bases and 5 bases, with 16 bases remaining between them. This CDR3 is 16 amino acids long. Germline-derived CDR1 and CDR2 are SGHRS and YFSETQ. The CDR3 DNA follows: TGCGCCAGCAGCTTGGGCGGCGGTGGTTTGGGAGATACGCAGTATTTT. Translated: CASSLGGGGLGDTQYF.

Relative to its sample, this clonotype is medium-sized. The chain couples TRBV7-9 to TRBJ2-7; D gene uncertain. Trimming left V 9 bases short and J 2 bases short, with 5 bases between. Germline V gene data show CDR1 as SEHNR and CDR2 as FQNEAQ (reference sequence). The CDR3 runs to 10 residues. For the CDR3, the DNA is TGTGCCAGTGGGGCCTACGAGCAGTACTTC. It codes for CASGAYEQYF.

The J gene is TRBJ2-1, the V gene TRBV10-3; 9 bases match TRBD2. CDR1 is ENHRY, CDR2 SYGVKD, per germline. V gave up 4 bases and J gave up 6 bases; unmatched junction bases: 4. The CDR3 runs 14 residues. The CDR3 nucleotides are TGTGCCATCAGTGTAGCGGGAGTGATCAATGAGCAGTTCTTC. This sequence encodes CAISVAGVINEQFF.

The rearrangement links TRBV10-1 to TRBJ2-7, with TRBD1 matching 9 bases. Germline V gives CDR1 WNHNN, CDR2 SYGVQD (reference sequence). The CDR3 is 16 amino acids. The V segment lost 5 bases and the J segment 5 bases; nucleotides outside the gene matches: 13. CDR3 region: CASSSPCTGTGNEQYF. CDR3 nucleotides: TGCGCCAGCAGTTCACCCTGCACCGGGACAGGGAACGAGCAGTACTTC.

This clonotype was counted a few times. This rearrangement joins TRBV29-1 to TRBJ2-1; no clear D gene. Germline CDR1 reads SQVTM; CDR2 reads ANQGSEA. The ends were cut back, 1 base at V and 6 bases at J, with 7 bases in the middle. The CDR3 extends over 12 amino acids. The CDR3 region is CSVEGGGNEQFF. The CDR3 region has the DNA TGCAGCGTTGAAGGAGGCGGCAATGAGCAGTTCTTC.

The V and J genes are TRBV5-5 and TRBJ2-5, with TRBD2 identical over 10 bases. The ends lost 4 bases at V and 5 bases at J; junction bases unmatched: 8. Germline CDR1 is SGHKS and CDR2 is YYEKEE (reference sequence). This CDR3 comprises 15 residues. CDR3 DNA: TGTGCCAGCAGCGATGGGACTAGCGATACGGAGACCCAGTACTTC. It specifies CASSDGTSDTETQYF.

V is TRBV27 and J is TRBJ2-7, with TRBD1 matching 8 bases. CDR3 length: 15 amino acids. V trimming: 3 bases; J trimming: 2 bases; junction bases outside the gene matches: 6. Germline CDR1 reads MNHEY; CDR2 reads SMNVEV (reference sequence). The CDR3 sequence: CASSFGTGETYEQYF. CDR3 nucleotides: TGTGCCAGCAGTTTTGGGACAGGCGAAACCTACGAGCAGTACTTC.

V gene TRBV7-6 combines with J gene TRBJ2-7; perhaps TRBD2 as D (6 bases). Per germline, CDR1 SGHVS and CDR2 FNYEAQ. Trimming stripped 5 bases from V and 0 bases from J, with 14 bases between. The CDR3 is made up of 15 amino acids. CDR3: CASSPERVSSYEQYF. For the CDR3, the DNA is TGTGCCAGCAGCCCCGAGCGGGTTAGCTCCTACGAGCAGTACTTC.

The genes are TRBV9 and TRBJ2-1, with 10 bases identical to TRBD1. V lost 7 bases and J lost 4; bases outside the gene matches: 2. The CDR3 totals 13 residues. Germline values: CDR1 SGDLS, CDR2 YYNGEE. The CDR3 region is CASGDRGYNEQFF. CDR3 nucleotides: TGTGCCAGCGGGGACAGGGGATACAATGAGCAGTTCTTC.

The chain has TRBV27 and TRBJ2-7; 14 bases are a match to TRBD2. Germline CDR1 reads MNHEY; CDR2 reads SMNVEV (reference sequence). CDR3 size: 17 residues. After removal of 1 base from V and 4 bases from J, the junction contained 6 bases not matched to a gene. The CDR3 bases are TGTGCCAGCAGTTTATTCGGACTAGCGGGAGGACAATACGAGCAGTACTTC. This codes for CASSLFGLAGGQYEQYF.

The chain carries TRBV7-6 and TRBJ2-7; D is undetermined. Trimming removed 1 base at V and 3 bases at J, with 7 bases between. CDR1 is SGHVS and CDR2 is FNYEAQ in the germline V gene. The CDR3 covers 13 residues. In DNA form, the CDR3 reads TGTGCCAGCAGCTTAGATGGGGACTACGAGCAGTACTTC. Its translation is CASSLDGDYEQYF. The full variable domain, in which reference TRBV7-6 and TRBJ2-7 provide the parts outside the CDR3, is GAGVSQSPRYKVTKRGQDVALRCDPISGHVSLYWYRQALGQGPEFLTYFNYEAQQDKSGLPNDRFSAERPEGSISTLTIQRTEQRDSAMYRCASSLDGDYEQYFGPGTRLTVT.

This clonotype occurred a few times. The chain combines TRBV4-2 with TRBJ2-5; 8 positions agree with TRBD2. The CDR3 is made up of 17 amino acids. Germline CDR1 LGHNA, CDR2 YNFKEQ. Germline trimming cut 3 bases from V and 4 bases from J; bases unmatched to any gene: 13. The CDR3 protein is CASSQGSGSIDTETQYF. The CDR3 nucleotides read TGTGCCAGCAGCCAGGGCAGCGGGAGTATCGATACAGAGACCCAGTACTTC.

The chain recombines TRBV30 with TRBJ1-1, with D possibly matching TRBD1 (5 bases). Trimming left V 6 bases short and J 0 bases short, with 14 bases between. CDR3 length: 14 amino acids. Germline V gene data show CDR1 as GTSNPN and CDR2 as SVGIG (reference sequence). In nucleotides, the CDR3 is TGTGCCTGTCGACAGTTCAACTTGAACACTGAAGCTTTCTTT. Amino acid sequence: CACRQFNLNTEAFF. Based on the CDR3 plus reference TRBV30 and TRBJ1-1, the full variable domain is SQTIHQWPATLVQPVGSPLSLECTVEGTSNPNLYWYRQAAGRGLQLLFYSVGIGQISSEVPQNLSASRPQDRQFILSSKKLLLSDSGFYLCACRQFNLNTEAFFGQGTRLTVV.

The table lists this clonotype with a few counts. The chain is built from TRBV19 and TRBJ2-3; 8 positions match TRBD2. There are 16 residues in the CDR3. Germline V gene data show CDR1 as LNHDA and CDR2 as SQIVND (reference sequence). V trimming: 1 base; J trimming: 10 bases; junction bases outside the gene matches: 13. The CDR3 DNA reads TGTGCCAGTAGTATAGTGCGGGGGGATGGATCAGGGGCGCAGTATTTT. Amino acids: CASSIVRGDGSGAQYF.

V and J are TRBV28 and TRBJ1-4, with D tentatively TRBD1 (5 bases). The CDR3 covers 15 residues. Trimming stripped 6 bases from V and 3 bases from J, with 14 bases between. Germline assignment: CDR1 MDHEN and CDR2 SYDVKM. CDR3 sequence (DNA): TGTGCCAGCAGACCTGACAGTCCTCCTAATGAAAAACTGTTTTTT. Residues: CASRPDSPPNEKLFF.

J is TRBJ2-1 and V is TRBV9; tentatively, D is TRBD1 or TRBD2 (6 bases each). Germline V gene lookup returns CDR1 SGDLS and CDR2 YYNGEE. The V gene lost 1 base and the J gene lost 1 base, with 18 bases spanning the gap. This CDR3 contains 18 residues. The CDR3 is CASSVRVGGGQSYNEQFF. DNA for the CDR3: TGTGCCAGCAGCGTAAGGGTTGGGGGAGGACAGTCCTACAATGAGCAGTTCTTC.